This entry lists 18 T cell receptor beta chains sequenced from one sample in a study of T cells in Graves' hyperthyroidism and ophthalmopathy. RNA transcripts provided the source from which TCR beta CDR3 regions were amplified. Carried out on the TCR CDR3, a first-round RT-PCR used the HTBI primer set. TCRdb used MiXCR to reprocess the multiplex PCR reads, holding one entry per CDR3 protein. The sample shows 700,000 or so distinct CDR3 sequences, about a sixth of them seen only once. Sequencing was done on a sample of blood. The receptors here all came from a young man with Graves' hyperthyroidism.

This clonotype was seen a few times. The chain couples TRBV3-1 to TRBJ2-1, with D perhaps matching TRBD1 (5 bases). The V and J ends lost 2 bases and 0 bases respectively, with 11 bases between them. Germline V gives CDR1 LGHDT, CDR2 YNNKEL (reference sequence). The CDR3 sequence is 16 residues long. CDR3 sequence (DNA): TGTGCCAGCAGCCAATTCGACAGCCCCTCCTACAATGAGCAGTTCTTC. The encoded protein is CASSQFDSPSYNEQFF.

This clonotype was seen ten or more times. The chain couples TRBV6-1 to TRBJ1-6, with TRBD1 matching over 11 bases. The germline CDR1 and CDR2 sequences are MNHNS and SASEGT. The V and J ends lost 5 bases and 7 bases, in that order; junction bases with no gene match: 4. The CDR3 extends over 15 amino acids. The CDR3 DNA reads TGTGCCAGCAGTTGGACAGGGGGCATCAATTCACCCCTCCACTTT. Its translation is CASSWTGGINSPLHF.

CDR3 region: CASSRGAQYF. In DNA form, the CDR3 reads TGTGCCAGCAGTCGTGGGGCCCAGTACTTC. The chain combines TRBV12-3 or TRBV12-4 with TRBJ2-5; D remains ambiguous. This CDR3 region has 10 residues. Trimming stripped 5 bases from V and 9 bases from J, with 7 bases between.

This clonotype has at least ten counts. The chain couples TRBV7-2 to TRBJ2-1, with TRBD2 identical over 10 bases. Germline trimming cut 5 bases from V and 8 bases from J; bases unmatched to any gene: 3. CDR3 length: 13 amino acids. CDR1 SGHTA and CDR2 FQGNSA come from the germline V gene. The CDR3 loop is CASSGGLADEQFF. The CDR3 coding sequence is TGTGCCAGCAGCGGAGGACTAGCGGATGAGCAGTTCTTC.

V and J are TRBV19 and TRBJ2-1; D perhaps matches TRBD1 (5 bases). The germline V gene encodes CDR1 LNHDA and CDR2 SQIVND (reference sequence). This CDR3 has 16 residues. V lost 3 bases to trimming and J lost 1 base, with 13 bases between them. CDR3 in DNA: TGTGCCAGTAGTATGTCGAGACAGCCTTCCTACAATGAGCAGTTCTTC. Translation: CASSMSRQPSYNEQFF. Complete variable domain (other parts from reference TRBV19 and TRBJ2-1): DGGITQSPKYLFRKEGQNVTLSCEQNLNHDAMYWYRQDPGQGLRLIYYSQIVNDFQKGDIAEGYSVSREKKESFPLTVTSAQKNPTAFYLCASSMSRQPSYNEQFFGPGTRLTVL.

The gene calls are TRBV5-1 and TRBJ2-7, with D unclear. V lost 2 bases to trimming and J lost 3 bases, with 21 bases between them. Per the germline V gene, CDR1 is SGHRS and CDR2 is YFSETQ. The CDR3 loop spans 17 amino acids. CDR3 in DNA: TGCGCCAGCAGCTTTGCGTCTGCCAACCGGCGTGTCTACGAGCAGTACTTC. It is translated as CASSFASANRRVYEQYF.

This chain connects TRBV20-1 to TRBJ2-7, with TRBD2 identical over 7 bases. V lost 2 bases and J lost 3; bases outside the gene matches: 4. The germline V gene has CDR1 DFQATT and CDR2 SNEGSKA (reference sequence). CDR3 length equals 13 residues. This CDR3 reads CSARQGGFYEQYF. CDR3 sequence (DNA): TGCAGTGCTAGACAGGGAGGGTTCTACGAGCAGTACTTC.

The chain carries TRBV7-2 and TRBJ2-7; D is unclear. Germline-derived CDR1 and CDR2 are SGHTA and FQGNSA. The CDR3 is 13 amino acids. Trimming left V 0 bases short and J 5 bases short, with 8 bases between. The CDR3 sequence: CASSLAGWDEQYF. The CDR3 coding sequence is TGTGCCAGCAGCTTAGCGGGATGGGACGAGCAGTACTTC.

This clonotype was counted many times. The chain links TRBV6-5 to TRBJ1-4; TRBD1 matches at 7 bases. Germline V gives CDR1 MNHEY, CDR2 SVGAGI. Losses at the gene ends were 2 bases for V and 0 bases for J; bases not matched to a gene: 12. There are 19 residues in the CDR3. The CDR3 loop is CASSYLPTGDLPTNEKLFF. DNA for the CDR3: TGTGCCAGCAGTTACCTCCCCACAGGGGATCTCCCAACTAATGAAAAACTGTTTTTT.

In its sample, this clonotype was seen many times. The chain employs TRBV28 and TRBJ2-7; TRBD2 agrees at 8 bases. V was clipped by 6 bases and J by 2 bases; unmatched bases: 6. The germline CDR1 and CDR2 sequences are MDHEN and SYDVKM. The CDR3 totals 14 residues. The CDR3 loop reads CASRLSGAPYEQYF. The DNA for the CDR3 is TGTGCCAGCAGACTTAGCGGGGCCCCCTACGAGCAGTACTTC.

This clonotype was seen at least ten times. This sequence joins TRBV2 and TRBJ2-7; a weak D match, TRBD1 (6 bases). Trimming shortened V by 8 bases and J by 2 bases, and 13 bases separated the two germline ends. The CDR3 runs to 13 residues. Germline CDR1 and CDR2: SNHLY and FYNNEI. The CDR3 coding sequence is TGTGCCAGCTCTGCAGGGGCAACCTACGAGCAGTACTTC. As protein: CASSAGATYEQYF.

A single count supports this clonotype. Relative to the germline gene, one junction end is altered; a read error may explain this. The chain links TRBV7-2 to TRBJ2-2, with 8 positions matching TRBD1. Germline V CDR1 and CDR2: SGHTA, FQGNSA. The CDR3 is made up of 18 amino acids. For the CDR3, the DNA is TGTGCCAGCAGGGAAATGAGGCGGGACAGGTACCTCACCGGGGAGCTGCTTTTT. This codes for CASREMRRDRYLTGELLF.

In its sample, this clonotype was seen many times. The gene calls are TRBV12-3 or TRBV12-4 and TRBJ2-7; 15 bases agree with TRBD2. This CDR3 spans 15 amino acids. V dropped 6 bases and J dropped 12; count of bases not matched to a gene: 12. The CDR3, as DNA: TGTGCCAGCAGCCTGGGACTAGCGGGAGGTTCTATTAGGTACTTC. Translating it yields CASSLGLAGGSIRYF.

This chain connects TRBV18 to TRBJ2-1; D may be TRBD1 (5 bases). Trimming pared 6 bases from V and 6 bases from J, leaving 12 bases between. This CDR3 has 13 amino acids. CDR1 KGHSH and CDR2 LQKENI come from the germline V gene. The CDR3 spells CASSDNPVNEQFF. In DNA form, the CDR3 reads TGTGCCAGCTCGGACAATCCGGTCAATGAGCAGTTCTTC.

The V and J genes are TRBV24-1 and TRBJ1-5; TRBD1 matches 11 bases. The CDR3 contains 14 residues. Trimming took 9 bases from V and 7 from J; bases not matched to a gene: 7. CDR1 is KGHDR, CDR2 SFDVKD, per germline. The CDR3 DNA reads as TGTGCCACCGGCCCGGGACAGGGGGACCAGCCCCAGCATTTT. It translates to CATGPGQGDQPQHF.

This rearrangement joins TRBV20-1 to TRBJ2-7; TRBD2 aligns across 9 bases. The CDR3 covers 15 residues. Germline-derived CDR1 and CDR2 are DFQATT and SNEGSKA (reference sequence). J lost 2 bases, V lost 0 bases, and 5 bases had no gene match. The CDR3 reads CSARDSGGSPYEQYF. Written as DNA, the CDR3 is TGCAGTGCTAGAGATAGCGGGGGCAGTCCCTACGAGCAGTACTTC.

This clonotype was detected many times. The chain uses TRBV6-1 and TRBJ1-1; D is perhaps TRBD1 (5 bases). V dropped 6 bases and J dropped 2 bases, with 16 bases sitting between them. Germline values: CDR1 MNHNS, CDR2 SASEGT. CDR3 size: 15 residues. The CDR3 nucleotides are TGTGCCAGCAGCTTAACGGGGGGGAGAAACACTGAAGCTTTCTTT. Its protein is CASSLTGGRNTEAFF.

The genes are TRBV24-1 and TRBJ1-1; D remains unclear. CDR3 length: 14 amino acids. Germline V gene sequence: CDR1 KGHDR, CDR2 SFDVKD. The V end lost 3 bases, the J end lost 10 bases, and 17 bases lay between the germline ends. The CDR3 DNA is TGTGCCACCAGTGATCCCGGGATACCCCGGGGAGCTTTCTTT. Translated: CATSDPGIPRGAFF.